This T cell receptor (beta chain) comes out of a study of blood T cells in healthy people across ages. Study-level findings and limits: Greater diversity and more naive CD4+ cells were seen in long-lived donors than in aged donors. Unsorted PBMC input precluded a conclusive naive versus antigen-experienced comparison.

Through a sample-barcoded 5' primer and a J-beta primer mix, a second PCR was run for roughly 7 to 12 cycles. A tag from a template-switch adaptor with 12 random nucleotides marked each cDNA molecule. From the 5' RACE reads, TCRdb called clonotypes with MiXCR, one entry per CDR3 protein. The repertoire includes approximately 760,000 distinct CDR3 sequences, more than 20% of them detected once, and just under 9.5% sits in the top ten. As concerns this clonotype: Its target is not known.

This CDR3 contains 15 residues. Germline CDR1 ENHRY, CDR2 SYGVKD. Every donor gave 9 to 10 milliliters of peripheral blood. This sample was shared with a second study, whose subject was T cells of mothers and their children.

This sequence originates from a boy between 5 and 17 years old in good health. The sample consisted of blood. V gene TRBV10-3 combines with J gene TRBJ2-5; unclear D gene. The J call may be faulty, since TRBJ2-1 better matches the DNA end. This CDR3 reads CAISLGPPPSGEQFF. CDR3 nucleotides: TGTGCCATCAGTCTCGGGCCACCCCCCTCCGGTGAGCAGTTCTTC.